This is a list of T cell receptor beta chains from one sample in a study of cytomegalovirus exposure and HLA in healthy donors. The assay was immunoSEQ multiplex PCR, and TCRdb's table has in-frame clones only and misses some. The repertoire holds approximately 100,000 clones, with 76% as singletons. The sample comprised PBMCs. The source of these receptors is a man between 35 and 55 years old in good health and CMV-seronegative. CDR3s include the opening cysteine and the closing phenylalanine or tryptophan. A D gene is named only where the DNA matches it firmly. For some rows the clone size is stated as once, few or many, or as a class when expanded; others skip it.

j_call	d_call	v_call	clone_size	cdr3_aa	cdr3_nt
TRBJ2-3	NA	TRBV7-9	NA	CASSSETDTQYF	TGTGCCAGCAGCTCCGAGACAGATACGCAGTATTTT
TRBJ2-5	TRBD2	TRBV7-7	NA	CASSGTSGYQETQYF	TGTGCCAGCAGCGGGACTAGCGGTTACCAAGAGACCCAGTACTTC
TRBJ2-7	TRBD1	TRBV11-2	NA	CASTLGQGISYEQYF	TGTGCCAGCACCCTCGGACAGGGGATCTCCTACGAGCAGTACTTC
TRBJ2-4	NA	TRBV4-2	NA	CASSQEVTRTKNIQYF	TGTGCCAGCAGCCAAGAGGTTACTAGAACCAAAAACATTCAGTACTTC
TRBJ1-2	NA	TRBV5-4	few	CASSLEAPLVRGYTF	TGTGCCAGCAGCTTGGAGGCCCCCTTAGTGAGGGGCTACACCTTC
TRBJ2-2	NA	TRBV4-1	few	CASKRWTGELFF	TGCGCCAGTAAGAGGTGGACCGGGGAGCTGTTTTTT
TRBJ2-5	TRBD1	TRBV7-6	NA	CASSSTGLQETQYF	TGTGCCAGCAGCTCGACAGGGTTACAAGAGACCCAGTACTTC
TRBJ1-1	TRBD1	TRBV13	few	CASSDPGTGNTEAFF	TGTGCCAGCAGCGACCCCGGGACAGGAAACACTGAAGCTTTCTTT
TRBJ2-1	TRBD1	TRBV15	NA	CATSRLTGVDEQFF	TGTGCCACCAGCAGACTAACAGGGGTTGATGAGCAGTTCTTC
TRBJ1-1	NA	TRBV6-6	once	CASSYGTGTEAFF	TGTGCCAGCAGTTACGGCACGGGCACTGAAGCTTTCTTT
TRBJ2-3	NA	TRBV27	few	CASSSSRGLLTDTQYF	TGTGCCAGCAGTTCAAGCCGGGGACTCCTCACAGATACGCAGTATTTT
TRBJ1-1	TRBD1	TRBV7-2	few	CASSLERTGGEAFF	TGTGCCAGCAGCTTAGAAAGGACAGGGGGCGAAGCTTTCTTT
TRBJ1-5	TRBD1	TRBV10-3	NA	CAISAGTGGLYSNQPQHF	TGTGCCATCAGCGCCGGGACAGGGGGACTCTATAGCAATCAGCCCCAGCATTTT
TRBJ2-1	TRBD2	TRBV7-9	NA	CASSPGAGGYNEQFF	TGTGCCAGCAGCCCAGGAGCGGGGGGGTACAATGAGCAGTTCTTC
TRBJ1-5	TRBD1	TRBV10-3	NA	CAIGSQGALPQHF	TGTGCCATCGGGTCACAGGGGGCGCTGCCCCAGCATTTT
TRBJ2-2	TRBD1	TRBV5-1	once	CASSGQGLNTGELFF	TGCGCCAGCAGCGGACAGGGTCTAAACACCGGGGAGCTGTTTTTT
TRBJ2-1	TRBD2	TRBV11-3	NA	CASSLTSGLNEQFF	TGTGCCAGCAGCTTGACTAGCGGGCTGAATGAGCAGTTCTTC
TRBJ1-1	TRBD1	TRBV19	NA	CASRDSMNTEAFF	TGTGCCAGCCGGGACAGCATGAACACTGAAGCTTTCTTT
TRBJ1-1	TRBD1	TRBV7-9	NA	CASSFGQGPSLNTEAFF	TGTGCCAGCAGCTTTGGACAGGGGCCATCCTTGAACACTGAAGCTTTCTTT
TRBJ1-2	NA	TRBV7-2	NA	CASSSDSFLYGYTF	TGTGCCAGCAGCTCGGACAGTTTCCTCTATGGCTACACCTTC
TRBJ2-5	NA	TRBV5-1	NA	CASSLMGTGSRETQYF	TGCGCCAGCAGCCTTATGGGAACAGGGTCGAGAGAGACCCAGTACTTC
TRBJ2-4	TRBD1	TRBV7-9	NA	CASSFGQGGIQYF	TGTGCCAGCAGCTTCGGACAGGGAGGCATTCAGTACTTC
TRBJ1-1	NA	TRBV28	NA	CASSLARGGDTEAFF	TGTGCCAGCAGTTTAGCTCGTGGGGGGGACACTGAAGCTTTCTTT
TRBJ2-7	TRBD1	TRBV6-5	few	CASSYSGTGFLEQYF	TGTGCCAGCAGTTACTCCGGGACAGGGTTCCTCGAGCAGTACTTC
TRBJ2-1	TRBD1	TRBV27	NA	CASSSPGQAQFF	TGTGCCAGCAGTTCGCCCGGACAGGCGCAGTTCTTC
TRBJ1-4	TRBD1	TRBV5-1	NA	CASSFGQANEKLFF	TGCGCCAGCAGCTTCGGACAGGCTAATGAAAAACTGTTTTTT
TRBJ1-3	NA	TRBV7-6	NA	CASSVTGYNSGNTIYF	TGTGCCAGCAGCGTTACAGGGTATAACTCTGGAAACACCATATATTTT
TRBJ2-5	NA	TRBV1	NA	CTSSQCLLAGAETQYF	TGCACCAGCAGCCAATGCCTGCTAGCGGGGGCAGAGACCCAGTACTTC
TRBJ1-1	TRBD1	TRBV7-3	NA	CASSPRTGALNTEAFF	TGTGCCAGCAGCCCCAGGACAGGAGCCTTGAACACTGAAGCTTTCTTT
TRBJ2-5	NA	TRBV29-1	NA	CSVALGPTQETQYF	TGCAGCGTTGCTTTGGGGCCCACTCAAGAGACCCAGTACTTC
TRBJ2-3	TRBD2	TRBV14	NA	CASSQDPYSGTKNTQYF	TGTGCCAGCAGCCAAGACCCGTACTCCGGGACTAAAAATACGCAGTATTTT
TRBJ1-2	NA	TRBV19	NA	CASTQEEEAGLHGYTF	TGTGCCAGTACCCAAGAAGAGGAAGCGGGACTCCATGGCTACACCTTC
TRBJ1-2	NA	TRBV5-1	NA	CASSFPGDYGYTF	TGCGCCAGCAGCTTTCCAGGGGACTATGGCTACACCTTC